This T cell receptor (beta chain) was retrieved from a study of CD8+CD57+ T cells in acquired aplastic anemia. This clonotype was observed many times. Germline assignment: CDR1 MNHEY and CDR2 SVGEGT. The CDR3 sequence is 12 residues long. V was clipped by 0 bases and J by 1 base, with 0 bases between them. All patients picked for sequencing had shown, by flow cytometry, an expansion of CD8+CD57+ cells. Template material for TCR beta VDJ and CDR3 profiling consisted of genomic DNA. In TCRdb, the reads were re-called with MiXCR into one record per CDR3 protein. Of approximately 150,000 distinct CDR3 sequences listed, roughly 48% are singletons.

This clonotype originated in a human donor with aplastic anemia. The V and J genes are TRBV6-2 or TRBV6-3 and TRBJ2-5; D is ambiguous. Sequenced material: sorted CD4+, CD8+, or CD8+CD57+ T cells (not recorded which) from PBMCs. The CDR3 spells CASSYSQETQYF. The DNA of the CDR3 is TGTGCCAGCAGTTACTCCCAAGAGACCCAGTACTTC.